The present entry profiles one T cell receptor (beta chain) with its context. As yet, its antigen is unknown. These data come from a study of cytomegalovirus exposure and HLA in healthy donors. Every donor was a healthy person donating bone marrow. Findings and caveats of the study: Using a false discovery rate of 0.05, a later analysis showed that 16,951 TCR beta sequences were associated with HLA alleles. Within the data, a cluster of highly shared sequence variants was likely a sequencing artifact.

This PCR relied on a set of 60 Vbeta primers and 13 Jbeta primers. Here immunoSEQ multiplex PCR was the method, and the copy in TCRdb shows in-frame clones only, minus some. The sample holds 160,000 or so clones, less than 80% seen once. The sample taken for sequencing was PBMCs. This sequence originates from a man aged 40-49 years in good health and CMV-seronegative.

This chain's CDR3 is CASSLSGQVGHEQFF. In DNA form, the CDR3 reads TGTGCCAGCAGCTTAAGCGGACAGGTGGGCCATGAGCAGTTCTTC. This chain uses TRBV7-3 with TRBJ2-1; TRBD1 matches 7 bases. V shed 1 base, J shed 8 bases, and the junction held 8 bases outside the gene matches. The V gene's germline CDR1 is SGHTA and CDR2 FQGTGA. The CDR3 totals 15 residues.